Listed here are 10 T cell receptor beta chains from one sample, sequenced in a study of blood T cell repertoires in COVID-19. Produced via immunoSEQ multiplex PCR; TCRdb's table is partial and in-frame only. Of 210,000 or so clones listed, around 80% were seen once; the top ten hold less than 15%. The sample was peripheral blood. All receptors come from a woman aged 40 to 50 with acute or convalescent COVID-19.

V usage is TRBV5-1 and J usage is TRBJ1-4; D is uncertain. Per the germline V gene, CDR1 is SGHRS and CDR2 is YFSETQ. The CDR3 consists of 16 residues. Trimming removed 2 bases from V and 1 base from J, with 12 bases in between. In DNA, the CDR3 is TGCGCCAGCAGCTTCCCCCCAGGAGGAACTAATGAAAAACTGTTTTTT. Its protein is CASSFPPGGTNEKLFF.

The V gene is TRBV9, the J gene TRBJ2-1; 10 bases match TRBD1. Germline CDR1 SGDLS, CDR2 YYNGEE. The CDR3 loop spans 14 amino acids. The J segment lost 6 bases and the V segment lost 6 bases, leaving 6 bases of the junction unmatched. The CDR3 bases are TGTGCCAGCAACCCCTGGACAGGGGGCAATGAGCAGTTCTTC. Protein sequence: CASNPWTGGNEQFF. The full variable domain, its missing parts supplied by reference TRBV9 and TRBJ2-1, is DSGVTQTPKHLITATGQRVTLRCSPRSGDLSVYWYQQSLDQGLQFLIQYYNGEERAKGNILERFSAQQFPDLHSELNLSSLELGDSALYFCASNPWTGGNEQFFGPGTRLTVL.

The chain links TRBV12-5 to TRBJ1-1; D is ambiguous. This CDR3 is built from 11 residues. Germline V CDR1 and CDR2: LGHNT, FRNRAP. With 5 bases removed from V and 10 bases from J, the gap between germline ends came to 11 bases. CDR3 coding DNA: TGTGCTAGTGGTAGAGAGTTCGGAGCTTTCTTT. This encodes CASGREFGAFF.

This clone was detected only a few times. CDR3 sequence (DNA): TGTGCCACCAGCAGAGATTTCGGGGTAAATCAGCCCCAGCATTTT. This gives the protein CATSRDFGVNQPQHF. V usage is TRBV15 and J usage is TRBJ1-5; D remains ambiguous. V dropped 0 bases and J dropped 4 bases, with 10 bases sitting between them. Germline V gene sequence: CDR1 LNHNV, CDR2 YYDKDF (reference sequence). CDR3 length equals 15 residues. Looking up the rest from reference TRBV15 and TRBJ1-5 gives the full variable domain: DAMVIQNPRYQVTQFGKPVTLSCSQTLNHNVMYWYQQKSSQAPKLLFHYYDKDFNNEADTPDNFQSRRPNTSFCFLDIRSPGLGDTAMYLCATSRDFGVNQPQHFGDGTRLSIL.

The rearrangement uses TRBV6-1 and TRBJ1-2; 8 bases line up with TRBD1. This CDR3 is built from 17 residues. V was pared by 1 base and J by 2 bases, with 9 bases of the junction left unmatched. CDR1 and CDR2 from the germline V gene are MNHNS and SASEGT. Written as DNA, the CDR3 is TGTGCCAGCAGTGAAGAAGCAGGGGGCGTTAGGAACTATGGCTACACCTTC. Its translation: CASSEEAGGVRNYGYTF.

The chain combines TRBV3-1 (or the pseudogene TRBV3-2) with TRBJ2-3, with a possible D match to TRBD2 (5 bases). V was trimmed by 1 base and J by 2 bases, leaving 16 bases between them. The germline gives CDR1 LGHDT, CDR2 YNNKEL (reference sequence). CDR3 length: 17 residues. The CDR3 spells CASSQGPLVGATDTQYF. The CDR3 DNA reads TGTGCCAGCAGCCAAGGGCCCCTGGTGGGAGCCACAGATACGCAGTATTTT.

The rearrangement uses TRBV6-5 and TRBJ1-1; 8 bases fit TRBD1. The ends lost 6 bases at V and 8 bases at J; junction bases unmatched: 8. This CDR3 has 13 amino acids. CDR1 and CDR2 from the germline V gene are MNHEY and SVGAGI. The CDR3 nucleotides read TGTGCCAGCAGGGTCAGGGGGCAGGACGAAGCTTTCTTT. It is translated as CASRVRGQDEAFF.

A few counts support this clone. The chain links TRBV24-1 to TRBJ2-1; 14 bases fit TRBD2. Germline lookup yields CDR1 KGHDR and CDR2 SFDVKD. There are 20 residues in the CDR3. With V trimmed by 0 bases and J by 3 bases, 9 bases remained unmatched. The CDR3, as DNA: TGTGCCACCAGTGATTTGCCGGGGACTAGCGGGAGTTACGGCTACAATGAGCAGTTCTTC. Translating gives CATSDLPGTSGSYGYNEQFF.

The J gene is TRBJ2-5, the V gene TRBV7-9; 12 bases are a match to TRBD2. The CDR3 is made up of 13 amino acids. Germline V lookup: CDR1 SEHNR, CDR2 FQNEAQ (reference sequence). The junction had 3 bases not matched to a gene; V was cut back by 8 bases and J by 5 bases. CDR3 nucleotides: TGTGCCAGCCGCACTAGCGGGAGGGAGACCCAGTACTTC. Protein: CASRTSGRETQYF.

The chain links TRBV19 to TRBJ2-2; the match to TRBD2 covers 11 bases. Germline V gives CDR1 LNHDA, CDR2 SQIVND (reference sequence). With 5 bases clipped from V and 2 bases from J, the junction kept 7 bases outside the gene matches. This CDR3 comprises 17 residues. This chain's CDR3 is CASSVSSGRYNTGELFF. DNA for the CDR3: TGTGCCAGTAGTGTCTCTAGCGGGAGGTACAACACCGGGGAGCTGTTTTTT.